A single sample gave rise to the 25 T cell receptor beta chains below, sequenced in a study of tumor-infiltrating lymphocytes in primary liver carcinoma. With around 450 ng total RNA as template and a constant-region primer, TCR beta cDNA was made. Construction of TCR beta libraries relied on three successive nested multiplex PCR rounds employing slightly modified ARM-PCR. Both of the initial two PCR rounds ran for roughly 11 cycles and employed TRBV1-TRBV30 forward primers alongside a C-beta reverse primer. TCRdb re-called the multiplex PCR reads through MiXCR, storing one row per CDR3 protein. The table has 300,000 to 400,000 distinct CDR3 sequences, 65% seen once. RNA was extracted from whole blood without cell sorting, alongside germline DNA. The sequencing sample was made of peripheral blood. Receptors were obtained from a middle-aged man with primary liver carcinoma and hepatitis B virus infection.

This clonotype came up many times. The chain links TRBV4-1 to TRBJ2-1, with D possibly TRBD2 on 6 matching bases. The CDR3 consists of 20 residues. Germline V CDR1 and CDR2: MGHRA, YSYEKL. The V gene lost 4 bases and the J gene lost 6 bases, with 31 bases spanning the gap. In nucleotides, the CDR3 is TGCGCCAGCAGCCGAATAAATCCCGGGAGCCAGCTCCAGACGAGCAATGAGCAGTTCTTC. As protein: CASSRINPGSQLQTSNEQFF.

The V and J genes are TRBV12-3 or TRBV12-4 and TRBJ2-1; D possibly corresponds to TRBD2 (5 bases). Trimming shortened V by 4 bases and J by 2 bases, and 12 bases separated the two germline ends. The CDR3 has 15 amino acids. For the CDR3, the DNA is TGTGCCAGCAGTTCGAGGGCGGAACCCTACAATGAGCAGTTCTTC. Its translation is CASSSRAEPYNEQFF.

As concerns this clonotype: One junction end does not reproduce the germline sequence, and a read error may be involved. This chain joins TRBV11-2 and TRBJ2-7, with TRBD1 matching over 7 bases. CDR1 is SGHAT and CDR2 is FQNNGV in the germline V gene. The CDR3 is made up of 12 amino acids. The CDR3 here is CAGSSTGYEQYF. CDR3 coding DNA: TGTGCCGGCAGCTCGACAGGGTATGAGCAGTACTTC.

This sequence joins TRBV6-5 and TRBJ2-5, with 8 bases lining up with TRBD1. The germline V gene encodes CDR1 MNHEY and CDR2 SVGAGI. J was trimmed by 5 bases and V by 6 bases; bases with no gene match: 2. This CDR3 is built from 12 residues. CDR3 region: CASRRDRETQYF. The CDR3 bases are TGTGCCAGCAGACGGGACAGGGAGACCCAGTACTTC.

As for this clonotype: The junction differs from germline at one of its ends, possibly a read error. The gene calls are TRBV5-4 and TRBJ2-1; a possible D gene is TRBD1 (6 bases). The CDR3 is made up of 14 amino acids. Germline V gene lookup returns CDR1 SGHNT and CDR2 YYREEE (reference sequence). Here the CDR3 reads CTSSPDSGWNEQFF. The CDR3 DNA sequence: TGTACCAGCAGCCCGGACAGTGGATGGAATGAGCAGTTCTTC.

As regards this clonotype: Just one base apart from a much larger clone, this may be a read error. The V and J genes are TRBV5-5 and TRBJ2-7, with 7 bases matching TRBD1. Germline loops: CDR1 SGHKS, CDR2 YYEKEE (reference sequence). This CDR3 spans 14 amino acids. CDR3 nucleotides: TGTGCCAGAAGCTCGAGACAGGGCTCTGACGAGCAGTACTTC. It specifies CARSSRQGSDEQYF.

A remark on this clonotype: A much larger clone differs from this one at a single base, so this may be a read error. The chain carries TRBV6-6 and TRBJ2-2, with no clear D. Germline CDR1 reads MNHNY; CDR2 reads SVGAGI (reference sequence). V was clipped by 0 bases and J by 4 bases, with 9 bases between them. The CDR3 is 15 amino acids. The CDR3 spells CASSYSVGPTGELFF. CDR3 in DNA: TGTGCCAGCAGTTACTCGGTCGGGCCCACCGGGGAGCTGTTTTTT.

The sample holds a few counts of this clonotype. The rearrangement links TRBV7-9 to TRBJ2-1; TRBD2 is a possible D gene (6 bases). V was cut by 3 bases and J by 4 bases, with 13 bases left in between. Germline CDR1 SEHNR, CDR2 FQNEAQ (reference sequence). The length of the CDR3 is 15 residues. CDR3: CASSFSSEVYNEQFF. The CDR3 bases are TGTGCCAGCAGCTTTTCTAGCGAAGTATACAATGAGCAGTTCTTC.

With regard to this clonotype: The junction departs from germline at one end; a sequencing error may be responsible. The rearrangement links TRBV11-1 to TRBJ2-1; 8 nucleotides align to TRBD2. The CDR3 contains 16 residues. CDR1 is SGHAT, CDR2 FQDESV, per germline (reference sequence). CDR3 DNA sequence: TGTGCCAGCAGCTCTGACACCGGGACTAGAGTCGGTGAGAAGTTCTTC. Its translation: CASSSDTGTRVGEKFF. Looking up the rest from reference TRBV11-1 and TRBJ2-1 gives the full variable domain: EAEVAQSPRYKITEKSQAVAFWCDPISGHATLYWYRQILGQGPELLVQFQDESVVDDSQLPKDRFSAERLKGVDSTLKIQPAELGDSAMYLCASSSDTGTRVGEKFFGPGTRLTVL.

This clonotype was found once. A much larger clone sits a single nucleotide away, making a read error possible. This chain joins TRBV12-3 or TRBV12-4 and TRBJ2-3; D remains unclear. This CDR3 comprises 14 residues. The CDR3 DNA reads TGTGCCAGCAGTTTCTGGGGAAGCATAGATACGCAGTATTTT. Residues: CASSFWGSIDTQYF.

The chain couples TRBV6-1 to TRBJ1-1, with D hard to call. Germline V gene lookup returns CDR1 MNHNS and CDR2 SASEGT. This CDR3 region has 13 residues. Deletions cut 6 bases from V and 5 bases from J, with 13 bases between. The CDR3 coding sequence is TGTGCCAGCAGCGTATCCTTAAAGACTGAAGCTTTCTTT. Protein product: CASSVSLKTEAFF.

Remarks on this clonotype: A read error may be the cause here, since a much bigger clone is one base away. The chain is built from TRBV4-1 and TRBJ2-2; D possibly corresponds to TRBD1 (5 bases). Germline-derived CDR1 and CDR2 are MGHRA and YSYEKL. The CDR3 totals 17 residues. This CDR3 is CANSQDRRQSNTGELFF. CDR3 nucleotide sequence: TGCGCCAACAGCCAAGATCGCCGACAGAGTAACACCGGGGAGCTGTTTTTT.

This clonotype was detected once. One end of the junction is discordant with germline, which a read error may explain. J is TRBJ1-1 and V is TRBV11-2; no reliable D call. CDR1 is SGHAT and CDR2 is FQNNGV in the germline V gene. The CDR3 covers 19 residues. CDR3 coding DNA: TGTGCCAGCAGTCCTCAATTGGGTGTCCGGGGAAGCCGGAACACAGAAGCTTTCTTT. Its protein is CASSPQLGVRGSRNTEAFF.

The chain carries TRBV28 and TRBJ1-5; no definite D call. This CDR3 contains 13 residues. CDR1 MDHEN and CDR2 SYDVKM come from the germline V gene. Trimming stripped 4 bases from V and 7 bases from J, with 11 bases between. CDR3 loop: CASSSQRKQPQHF. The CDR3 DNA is TGTGCCAGCAGTTCGCAGCGTAAACAGCCCCAGCATTTT.

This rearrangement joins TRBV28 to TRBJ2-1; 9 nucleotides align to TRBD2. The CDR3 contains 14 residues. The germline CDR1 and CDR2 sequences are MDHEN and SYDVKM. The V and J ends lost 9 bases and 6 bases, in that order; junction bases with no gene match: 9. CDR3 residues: CASLAGGPVNEQFF. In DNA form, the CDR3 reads TGTGCCAGTCTGGCGGGAGGGCCTGTCAATGAGCAGTTCTTC.

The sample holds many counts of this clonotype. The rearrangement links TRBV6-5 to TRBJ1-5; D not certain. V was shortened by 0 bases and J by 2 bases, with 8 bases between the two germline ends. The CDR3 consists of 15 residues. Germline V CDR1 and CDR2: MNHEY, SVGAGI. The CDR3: CASSYSVSGNQPQHF. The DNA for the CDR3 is TGTGCCAGCAGTTACTCAGTTAGCGGCAATCAGCCCCAGCATTTT.

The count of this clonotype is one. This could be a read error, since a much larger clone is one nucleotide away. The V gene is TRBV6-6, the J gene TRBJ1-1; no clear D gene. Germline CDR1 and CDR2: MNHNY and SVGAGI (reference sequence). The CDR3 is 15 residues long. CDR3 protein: CASSPPGGPSTEASF. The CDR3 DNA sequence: TGTGCCAGCAGTCCCCCGGGAGGGCCTAGCACTGAAGCTTCCTTT.

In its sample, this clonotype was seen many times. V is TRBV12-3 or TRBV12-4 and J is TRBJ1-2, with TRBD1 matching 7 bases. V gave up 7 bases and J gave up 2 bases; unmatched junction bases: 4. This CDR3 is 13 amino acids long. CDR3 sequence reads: CASNDRENYGYTF. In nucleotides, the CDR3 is TGTGCCAGCAACGACAGGGAAAACTATGGCTACACCTTC.

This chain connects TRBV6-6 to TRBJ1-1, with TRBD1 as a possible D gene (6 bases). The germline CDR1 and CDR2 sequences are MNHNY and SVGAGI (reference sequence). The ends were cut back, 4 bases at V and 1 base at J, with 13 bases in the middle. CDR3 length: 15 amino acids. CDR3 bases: TGTGCCAGCAGTTGCACTCAGGGGCAGAACACTGAAGCTTTCTTT. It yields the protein CASSCTQGQNTEAFF.

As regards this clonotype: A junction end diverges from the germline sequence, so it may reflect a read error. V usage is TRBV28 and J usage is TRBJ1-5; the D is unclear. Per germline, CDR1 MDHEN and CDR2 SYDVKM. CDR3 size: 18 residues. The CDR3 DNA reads TGCACCAGCAGTTTGGGAGTAAGTACAGCGTATAGCAATCAGCCCCAGCATTTT. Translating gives CTSSLGVSTAYSNQPQHF.

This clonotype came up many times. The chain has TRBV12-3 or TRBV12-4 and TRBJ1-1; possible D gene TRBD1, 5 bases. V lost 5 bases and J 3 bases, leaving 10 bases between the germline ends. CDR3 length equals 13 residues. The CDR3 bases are TGTGCCAGCAGTATCCTGACAGACACTGAAGCTTTCTTT. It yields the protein CASSILTDTEAFF.

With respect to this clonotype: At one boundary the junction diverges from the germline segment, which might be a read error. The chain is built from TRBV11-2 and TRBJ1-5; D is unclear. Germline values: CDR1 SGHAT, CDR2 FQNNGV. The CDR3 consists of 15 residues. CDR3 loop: CASSLGSSGNQPQRF. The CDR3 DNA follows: TGTGCCAGCAGCTTAGGTAGTTCCGGCAATCAGCCCCAGCGTTTT.

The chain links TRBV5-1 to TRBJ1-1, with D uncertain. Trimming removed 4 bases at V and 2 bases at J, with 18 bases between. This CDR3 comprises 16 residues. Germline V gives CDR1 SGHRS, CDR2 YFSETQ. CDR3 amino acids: CASSPTLTIGNTEAFF. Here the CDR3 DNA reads TGCGCCAGCAGCCCTACTCTGACAATTGGAAACACTGAAGCTTTCTTT.

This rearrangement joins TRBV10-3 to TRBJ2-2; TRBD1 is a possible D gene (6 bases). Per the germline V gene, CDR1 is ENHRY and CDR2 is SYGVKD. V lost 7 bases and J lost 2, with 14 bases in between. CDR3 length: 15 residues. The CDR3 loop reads CAITRVGTNTGELFF. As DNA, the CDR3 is TGTGCCATCACTCGTGTAGGGACAAACACCGGGGAGCTGTTTTTT.

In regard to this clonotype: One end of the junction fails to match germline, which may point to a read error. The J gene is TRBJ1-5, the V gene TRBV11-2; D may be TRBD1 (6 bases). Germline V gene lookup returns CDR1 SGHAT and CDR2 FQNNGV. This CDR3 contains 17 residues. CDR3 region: CASNLNGGPGGNQPKHF. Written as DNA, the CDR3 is TGTGCCAGCAACTTAAACGGGGGGCCGGGAGGCAATCAGCCCAAGCATTTT.